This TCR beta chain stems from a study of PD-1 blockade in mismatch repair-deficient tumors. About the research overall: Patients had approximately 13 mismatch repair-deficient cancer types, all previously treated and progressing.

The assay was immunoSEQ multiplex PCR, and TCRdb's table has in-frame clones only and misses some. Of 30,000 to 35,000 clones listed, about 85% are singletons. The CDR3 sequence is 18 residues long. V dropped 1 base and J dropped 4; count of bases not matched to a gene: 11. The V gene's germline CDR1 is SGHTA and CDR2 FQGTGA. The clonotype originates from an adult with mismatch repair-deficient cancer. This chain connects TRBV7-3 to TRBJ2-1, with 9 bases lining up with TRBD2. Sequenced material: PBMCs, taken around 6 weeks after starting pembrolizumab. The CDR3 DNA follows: TGTGCCAGCAGCTTAAGGGGCATAGCGGGAGCAGGGTACAATGAGCAGTTCTTC. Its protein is CASSLRGIAGAGYNEQFF. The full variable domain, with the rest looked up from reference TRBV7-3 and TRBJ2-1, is GAGVSQTPSNKVTEKGKYVELRCDPISGHTALYWYRQSLGQGPEFLIYFQGTGAADDSGLPNDRFFAVRPEGSVSTLKIQRTERGDSAVYLCASSLRGIAGAGYNEQFFGPGTRLTVL.